This TCR beta chain was recorded in a study of CD8 T cells in Susac syndrome. In the study overall: Patients with Susac syndrome were therapy-naive, on corticosteroids, or on intravenous immunoglobulin alone at blood draw.

Trimming took 7 bases from V and 3 from J, leaving 18 bases between them. Germline CDR1 and CDR2: MNHEY and SVGAGI. CDR3 size: 15 residues. An amount of RNA that ranged from roughly 0.5 to 1 ug was reverse transcribed with random hexamers. TCRdb analysed the immunoSEQ multiplex PCR reads with MiXCR anew, one entry per CDR3 protein. The sample gives 200,000 to 250,000 distinct CDR3 sequences, approximately 94% of which show up once; 0.15% to 0.2% is in the top ten. Under recently defined diagnostic criteria, the patients with Susac syndrome qualified as having definite or probable disease. The sample was CD4+ T cells from PBMCs. The sequence was obtained from a human donor with Susac syndrome. This chain connects TRBV6-5 to TRBJ1-1; no firm D call. The CDR3 bases are TGTGCCAGCACCTTTCTCCGGACTCGGTACACTGAAGCTTTCTTT. This translates into CASTFLRTRYTEAFF.